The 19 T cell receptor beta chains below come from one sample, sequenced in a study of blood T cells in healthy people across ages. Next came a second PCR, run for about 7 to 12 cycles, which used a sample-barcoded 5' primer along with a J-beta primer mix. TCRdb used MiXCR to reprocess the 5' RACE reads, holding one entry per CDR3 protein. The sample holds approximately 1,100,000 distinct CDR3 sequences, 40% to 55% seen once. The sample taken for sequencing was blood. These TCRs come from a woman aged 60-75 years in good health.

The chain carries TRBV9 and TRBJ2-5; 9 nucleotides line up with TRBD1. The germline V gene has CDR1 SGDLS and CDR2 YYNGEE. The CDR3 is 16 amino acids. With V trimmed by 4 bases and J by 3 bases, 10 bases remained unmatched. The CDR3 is CASSPPPGTGKETQYF. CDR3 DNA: TGTGCCAGCAGCCCCCCTCCCGGGACAGGGAAAGAGACCCAGTACTTC.

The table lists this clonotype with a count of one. CDR3 DNA: TGCAGTGCTGATAAAGCCTACGAGCAGTACTTC. Amino acid sequence: CSADKAYEQYF. The rearrangement joins TRBV20-1 to TRBJ2-5; no firm D call. The end of the DNA fits TRBJ2-7 better, so the J call may be wrong. The germline V gene has CDR1 DFQATT and CDR2 SNEGSKA (reference sequence). The CDR3 sequence is 11 residues long.

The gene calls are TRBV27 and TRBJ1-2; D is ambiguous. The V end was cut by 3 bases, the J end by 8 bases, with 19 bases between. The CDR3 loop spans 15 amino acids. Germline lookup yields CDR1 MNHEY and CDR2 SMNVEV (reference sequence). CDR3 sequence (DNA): TGTGCCAGCAGTTTGTTTATCGGCGGGTCGGGAGGCTACACCTTC. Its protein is CASSLFIGGSGGYTF.

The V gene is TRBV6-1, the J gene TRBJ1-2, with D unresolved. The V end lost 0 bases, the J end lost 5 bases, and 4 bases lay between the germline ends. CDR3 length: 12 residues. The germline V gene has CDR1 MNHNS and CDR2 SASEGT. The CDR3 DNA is TGTGCCAGCAGTGAAGCAGGGTATGGCTACACCTTC. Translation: CASSEAGYGYTF.

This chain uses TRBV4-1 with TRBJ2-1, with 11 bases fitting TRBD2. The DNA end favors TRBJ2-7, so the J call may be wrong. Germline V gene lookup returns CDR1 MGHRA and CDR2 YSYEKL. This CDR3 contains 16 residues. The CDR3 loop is CASSQKLAGVYNEQYF. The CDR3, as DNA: TGCGCCAGCAGCCAGAAACTAGCGGGAGTCTACAATGAGCAGTACTTC.

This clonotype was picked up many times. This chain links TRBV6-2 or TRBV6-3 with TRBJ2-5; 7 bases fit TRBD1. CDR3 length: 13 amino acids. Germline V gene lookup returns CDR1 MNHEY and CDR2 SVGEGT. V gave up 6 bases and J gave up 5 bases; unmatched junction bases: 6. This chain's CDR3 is CASSPDRVETQYF. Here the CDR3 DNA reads TGTGCCAGCAGCCCCGACAGGGTGGAGACCCAGTACTTC.

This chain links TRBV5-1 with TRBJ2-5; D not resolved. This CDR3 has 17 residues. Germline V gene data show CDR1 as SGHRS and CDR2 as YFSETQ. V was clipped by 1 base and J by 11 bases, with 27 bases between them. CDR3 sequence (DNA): TGCGCCAGCAGCTTGCCATCGGCCCAGTACAGTTACAATGAGCAGTACTTC. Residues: CASSLPSAQYSYNEQYF.

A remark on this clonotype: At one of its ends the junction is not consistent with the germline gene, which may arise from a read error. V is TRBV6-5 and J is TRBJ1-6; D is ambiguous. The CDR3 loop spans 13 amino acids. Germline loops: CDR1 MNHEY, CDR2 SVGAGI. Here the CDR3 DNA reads TGTACCAGCAGTTATTATAGTGGTTCACCCCTCCACTTT. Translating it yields CTSSYYSGSPLHF.

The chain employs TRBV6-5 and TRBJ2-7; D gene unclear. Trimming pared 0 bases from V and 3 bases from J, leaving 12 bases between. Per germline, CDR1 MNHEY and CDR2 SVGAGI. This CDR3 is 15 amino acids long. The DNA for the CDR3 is TGTGCCAGCAGTTACTCGGAAGTACAGAACTACGAGCAGTACTTC. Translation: CASSYSEVQNYEQYF.

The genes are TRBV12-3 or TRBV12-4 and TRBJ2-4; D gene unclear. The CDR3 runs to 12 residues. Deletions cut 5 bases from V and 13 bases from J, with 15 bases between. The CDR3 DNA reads TGTGCCAGCAGTCCCCATTACTACAAGCAGTACTTC. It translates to CASSPHYYKQYF.

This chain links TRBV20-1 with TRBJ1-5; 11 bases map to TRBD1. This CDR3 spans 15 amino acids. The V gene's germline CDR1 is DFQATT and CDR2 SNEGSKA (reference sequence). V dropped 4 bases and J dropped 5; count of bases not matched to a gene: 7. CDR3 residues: CSAIFGTGGDQPQHF. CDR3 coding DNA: TGCAGTGCTATTTTCGGGACAGGGGGGGATCAGCCCCAGCATTTT.

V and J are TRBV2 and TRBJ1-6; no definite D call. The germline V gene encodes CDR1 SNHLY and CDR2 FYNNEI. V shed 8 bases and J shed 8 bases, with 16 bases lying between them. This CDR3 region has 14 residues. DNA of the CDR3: TGTGCCAGCTCCGACCGGGCCGGAGATTCACCCCTCCACTTT. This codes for CASSDRAGDSPLHF.

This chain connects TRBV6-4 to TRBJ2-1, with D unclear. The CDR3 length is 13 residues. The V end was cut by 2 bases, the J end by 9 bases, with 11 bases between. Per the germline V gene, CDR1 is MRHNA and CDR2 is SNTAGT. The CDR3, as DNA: TGTGCCAGCAGTGACCTTTCTAGTTCTGAGCAGTTCTTC. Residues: CASSDLSSSEQFF.

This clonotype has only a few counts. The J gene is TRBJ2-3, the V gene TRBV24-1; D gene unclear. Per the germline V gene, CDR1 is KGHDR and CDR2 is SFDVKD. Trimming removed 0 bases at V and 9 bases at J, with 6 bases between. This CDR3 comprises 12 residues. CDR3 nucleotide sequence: TGTGCCACCAGTGATTTGGGGCAGACGCAGTATTTT. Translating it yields CATSDLGQTQYF.

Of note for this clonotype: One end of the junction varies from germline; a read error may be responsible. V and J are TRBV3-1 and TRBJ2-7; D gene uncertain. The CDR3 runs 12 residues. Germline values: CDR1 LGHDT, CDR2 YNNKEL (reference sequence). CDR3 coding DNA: TGTGCCAGCAGCCCGTCCTCCGACGAGCAGTACTTC. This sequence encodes CASSPSSDEQYF.

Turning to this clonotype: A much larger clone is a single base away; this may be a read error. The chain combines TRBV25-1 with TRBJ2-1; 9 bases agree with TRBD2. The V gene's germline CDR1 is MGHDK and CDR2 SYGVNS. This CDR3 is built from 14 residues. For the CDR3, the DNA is TGTGCCAGCAGTGTAGGCGGGAGGGACAATGAGCCGTTCTTC. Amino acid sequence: CASSVGGRDNEPFF.

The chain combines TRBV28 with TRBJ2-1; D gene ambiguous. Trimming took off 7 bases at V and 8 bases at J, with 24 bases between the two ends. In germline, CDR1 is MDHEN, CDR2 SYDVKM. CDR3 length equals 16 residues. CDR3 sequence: CASIGPPDKPLDEQFF. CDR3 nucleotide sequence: TGTGCCAGCATTGGTCCTCCCGATAAACCGCTCGATGAGCAGTTCTTC.

CDR3 DNA sequence: TGTGCCAGCAGCTTAGTCGCTAGCGGGAGGGCCGCAAGTTACACAGATACGCAGTATTTT. This encodes CASSLVASGRAASYTDTQYF. The chain is built from TRBV7-8 and TRBJ2-3, with 12 bases identical to TRBD2. The CDR3 runs 20 residues. V was clipped by 1 base and J by 2 bases; unmatched bases: 13. The germline V gene has CDR1 SGHVS and CDR2 FQNEAQ.

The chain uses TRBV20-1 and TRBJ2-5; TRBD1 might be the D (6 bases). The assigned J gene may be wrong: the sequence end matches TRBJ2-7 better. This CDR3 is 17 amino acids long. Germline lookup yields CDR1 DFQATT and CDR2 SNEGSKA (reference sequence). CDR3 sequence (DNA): TGCAGTGCTAGAGGTCCCGGGGAAGTTCTCCGGGACACCGAGCAGTACTTC. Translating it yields CSARGPGEVLRDTEQYF.